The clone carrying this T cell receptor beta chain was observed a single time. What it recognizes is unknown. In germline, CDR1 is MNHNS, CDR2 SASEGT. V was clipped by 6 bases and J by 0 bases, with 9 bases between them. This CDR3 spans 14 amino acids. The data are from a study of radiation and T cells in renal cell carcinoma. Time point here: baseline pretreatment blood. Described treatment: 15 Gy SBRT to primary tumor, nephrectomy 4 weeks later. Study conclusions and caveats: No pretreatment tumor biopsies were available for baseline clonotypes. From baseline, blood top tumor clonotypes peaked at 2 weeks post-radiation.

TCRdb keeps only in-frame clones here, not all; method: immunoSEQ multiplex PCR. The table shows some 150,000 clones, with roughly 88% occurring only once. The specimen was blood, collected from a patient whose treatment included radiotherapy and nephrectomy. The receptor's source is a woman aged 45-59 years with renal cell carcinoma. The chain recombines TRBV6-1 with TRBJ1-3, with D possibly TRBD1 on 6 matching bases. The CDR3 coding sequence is TGTGCCAGCAGGTTGACAGGCTCTGGAAACACCATATATTTT. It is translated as CASRLTGSGNTIYF.